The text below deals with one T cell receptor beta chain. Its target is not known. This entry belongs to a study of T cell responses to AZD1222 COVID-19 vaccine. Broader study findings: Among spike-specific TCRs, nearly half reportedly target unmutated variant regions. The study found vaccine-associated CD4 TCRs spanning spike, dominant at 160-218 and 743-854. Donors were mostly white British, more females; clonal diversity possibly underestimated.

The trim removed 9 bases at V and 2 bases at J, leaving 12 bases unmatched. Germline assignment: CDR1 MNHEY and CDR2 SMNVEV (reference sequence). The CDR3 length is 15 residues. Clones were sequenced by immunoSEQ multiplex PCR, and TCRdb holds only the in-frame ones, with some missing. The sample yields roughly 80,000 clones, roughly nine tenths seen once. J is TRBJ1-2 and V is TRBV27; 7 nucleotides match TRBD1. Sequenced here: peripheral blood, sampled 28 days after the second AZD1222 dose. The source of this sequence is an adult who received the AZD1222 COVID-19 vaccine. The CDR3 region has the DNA TGTGCCAGTAGGGAGCCGCAGGGGGACAACTATGGCTACACCTTC. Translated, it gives CASREPQGDNYGYTF.